Included here is one T cell receptor beta chain sequence, with context. Sample treatment: over 15 received Ad26.COV2.S at low or high dose, single or two shots; about 5 received placebo; per-sample allocation not given. Day 63 following the first vaccine or placebo injection was when the samples were taken. Profiled with immunoSEQ multiplex PCR; TCRdb holds only in-frame clones, not every one. The data show a few hundred thousand clones, around 90% seen once. The record originates from a study of Ad26.COV2.S vaccination and SARS-CoV-2 variants. Looking at the study overall: The authors gave Ad26.COV2.S intramuscularly, either once or twice 56 days apart.

The CDR3 consists of 14 residues. V gave up 0 bases and J gave up 2 bases, with 5 bases separating them. Per the germline V gene, CDR1 is LGHNA and CDR2 is YSLEER. The chain uses TRBV4-3 and TRBJ1-5, with D unresolved. This clonotype was obtained from a person aged 18-65 years who received the Ad26.COV2.S COVID-19 vaccine or a placebo. The sample was peripheral blood, taken in a trial of Ad26.COV2.S vaccine versus placebo. The CDR3 DNA sequence: TGCGCCAGCAGCCAAGATTTGGGCAATCAGCCCCAGCATTTT. Translation: CASSQDLGNQPQHF.